This T cell receptor beta chain was profiled in a study of blood T cell repertoires in COVID-19 (dated by TCRdb to the early 2020s). In the study overall: The collaborator samples originated in the United States, Italy and Spain and spanned the acute and convalescent phases of COVID-19. The prospective study material was composed of cDNA or gDNA derived from T cells, B-cell-depleted T cells, or PBMCs. Subjects who had been exposed to COVID-19, were actively infected with it, or had recovered from it provided the deeply sampled blood TCRbeta repertoires that made up the dataset. The repertoires were released in a freely available public database meant as a resource for research on the immune response to SARS-CoV-2. Samples came from the ongoing ImmuneRACE study (first 160 participants) plus 1,254 subjects from 6 global collaborators. Nearly every sample came with metadata listing a de-identified subject ID, COVID-19 status, age in years and sex. HLA class I and class II types, where available, came from metadata supplied by the sample provider rather than from assay-based typing. Overall results and qualifications from the work: Clinical and demographic metadata were provided uncurated, with the amount varying by source and participant.

The immunoSEQ Assay, a bias-controlled multiplex PCR, was used to amplify TCRbeta CDR3 regions from genomic DNA. Per the authors' processing: The number of nucleated cells in each sample was estimated from the amplification of reference gene primers within the assay. To quantify the absolute abundance of each unique TCRbeta CDR3 rearrangement, sequence reads were collapsed and filtered. For each sample, productive Simpson clonality was calculated as the square root of Simpson's diversity index across productive rearrangements. Sourced from immuneACCESS, this table was stored by TCRdb with only in-frame sequences that have V and J called. A share of the clones is absent; for the studies checked, an unresolved V gene accounts for under half, and the remainder has no known explanation. V, J and clone size are those of that table, while D and trimming were read from the DNA. The sample data list 350,000 or so clones, and about 91% of these were observed just once. Roughly 1.7% of the sample is taken by the ten largest.

The CDR1 and CDR2 encoded by the germline V gene (reference sequence) are LNHDA and SQIVND. Reading from cysteine to phenylalanine, the CDR3 counts 13 amino acids. The only DNA kept is the CDR3, 39 bases in frame from the first base. A distance of 11 bases separates the germline ends of V and J, which lose 5 bases and 4 bases respectively. A remark on this clone: Its antigen is still unknown. No clone much larger than this one lies a single base away; base qualities are absent.

In Seattle, one collaborating source enrolled patients while the infection was active and tracked those patients longitudinally over the course of disease. The collaborating institutions used their own protocols to collect whole blood in K2EDTA tubes. Collaborator samples were shipped for TCRbeta analysis as frozen whole blood, isolated PBMCs, or DNA extracted from either sample type. Recombination linked TRBV19 to TRBJ1-2; a tentative D call is TRBD1 (6 bases match). This receptor was identified in a woman younger than 45 with COVID-19, enrolled during active disease. The specimen was peripheral blood. In nucleotide form, the sequence is TGTGCCAGTAGTGTACAGGGTGTCTATGGCTACACCTTC. It is translated as CASSVQGVYGYTF.